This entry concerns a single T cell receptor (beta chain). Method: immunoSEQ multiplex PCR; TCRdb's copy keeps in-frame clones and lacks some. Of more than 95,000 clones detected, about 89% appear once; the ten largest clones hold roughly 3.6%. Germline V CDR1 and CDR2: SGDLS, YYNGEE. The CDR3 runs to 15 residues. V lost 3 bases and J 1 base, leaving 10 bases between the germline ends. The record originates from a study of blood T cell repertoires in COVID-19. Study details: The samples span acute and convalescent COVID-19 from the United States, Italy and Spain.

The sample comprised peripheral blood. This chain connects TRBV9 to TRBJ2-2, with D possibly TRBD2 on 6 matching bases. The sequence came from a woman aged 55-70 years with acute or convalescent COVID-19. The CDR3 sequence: CASSAGLGNTGELFF. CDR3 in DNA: TGTGCCAGCAGCGCGGGACTGGGGAACACCGGGGAGCTGTTTTTT.